The 26 T cell receptor beta chains in this list originate from one sample, sequenced in a study of T cell responses to AZD1222 COVID-19 vaccine. The assay was immunoSEQ multiplex PCR, and TCRdb's table has in-frame clones only and misses some. In the table there are around 100,000 clones, roughly 89% of which are singletons. The sequencing used peripheral blood, collected on day 0 of AZD1222 vaccination. The receptor source for this set is an adult in good health.

This clone was counted a single time. The V gene is TRBV3-1 (or the pseudogene TRBV3-2), the J gene TRBJ2-1, with D possibly being TRBD2 (5 bases). Germline V lookup: CDR1 LGHDT, CDR2 YNNKEL (reference sequence). Deletions cut 4 bases from V and 7 bases from J, with 26 bases between. The CDR3 is 18 amino acids. The CDR3, as DNA: TGTGCCAGCAGCCGCGATAAATATCAGGTCGTCTCGGGGAATGAGCAGTTCTTC. Amino acids: CASSRDKYQVVSGNEQFF.

The DNA of the CDR3 is TGTGCCAGCAGTTTTTCTCCCGCCCTAGCGGGAATATCCTCCTACGAGCAGTACTTC. Translation: CASSFSPALAGISSYEQYF. The chain employs TRBV27 and TRBJ2-7; TRBD2 agrees at 9 bases. V was clipped by 3 bases and J by 0 bases; unmatched bases: 15. Looked up from germline, CDR1 is MNHEY and CDR2 is SMNVEV (reference sequence). The CDR3 has 19 residues.

The chain uses TRBV6-5 and TRBJ2-7, with D perhaps assigned TRBD1 or TRBD2 (5 bases each). This CDR3 is 15 amino acids long. V was cut by 0 bases and J by 5 bases, with 14 bases left in between. Germline-derived CDR1 and CDR2 are MNHEY and SVGAGI. Here the CDR3 DNA reads TGTGCCAGCAGTTACTCGACCTTTCGGGGCCACGAGCAGTACTTC. It codes for CASSYSTFRGHEQYF.

V is TRBV5-4 and J is TRBJ2-6; D is uncertain. The CDR3 totals 15 residues. Trimming left V 0 bases short and J 1 base short, with 5 bases between. Germline V gives CDR1 SGHNT, CDR2 YYREEE (reference sequence). This chain's CDR3 is CASSLGFSGANVLTF. The CDR3 DNA sequence: TGTGCCAGCAGCTTGGGGTTTTCTGGGGCCAACGTCCTGACTTTC. The full variable domain, its missing parts supplied by reference TRBV5-4 and TRBJ2-6, is ETGVTQSPTHLIKTRGQQVTLRCSSQSGHNTVSWYQQALGQGPQFIFQYYREEENGRGNFPPRFSGLQFPNYSSELNVNALELDDSALYLCASSLGFSGANVLTFGAGSRLTVL.

The chain couples TRBV5-1 to TRBJ2-2; TRBD1 is a possible D gene (6 bases). The germline CDR1 and CDR2 sequences are SGHRS and YFSETQ. V dropped 5 bases and J dropped 6 bases, with 11 bases sitting between them. The CDR3 runs to 13 residues. CDR3 sequence: CASSTTGPGELFF. The CDR3 nucleotides read TGCGCCAGCAGTACTACAGGGCCCGGGGAGCTGTTTTTT.

The chain uses TRBV27 and TRBJ1-2; 8 bases agree with TRBD1. V trimming: 6 bases; J trimming: 7 bases; junction bases outside the gene matches: 4. This CDR3 spans 12 amino acids. Germline CDR1 MNHEY, CDR2 SMNVEV (reference sequence). For the CDR3, the DNA is TGTGCCAGCAGGTCGACAGGGGCTGGCTACACCTTC. As protein: CASRSTGAGYTF.

The rearrangement uses TRBV19 and TRBJ1-5; TRBD1 might be the D (5 bases). The CDR3 has 18 residues. V lost 4 bases, J lost 0 bases, and 19 bases lay in between. From germline, CDR1 is LNHDA and CDR2 SQIVND (reference sequence). Written as DNA, the CDR3 is TGTGCCAGTAGTAAAATATCCGGGACTGCCTATAGCAATCAGCCCCAGCATTTT. Its translation: CASSKISGTAYSNQPQHF.

The chain carries TRBV7-3 and TRBJ2-5; D possibly corresponds to TRBD1 (6 bases). CDR1 is SGHTA and CDR2 is FQGTGA in the germline V gene. This CDR3 contains 16 residues. V gave up 3 bases and J gave up 5 bases, with 19 bases separating them. CDR3 in amino acids: CASSLGQGGTGETQYF. DNA of the CDR3: TGTGCCAGCAGCTTGGGGCAGGGTGGAACAGGGGAGACCCAGTACTTC.

The V call is TRBV28, the J call TRBJ2-7, with a weak D call TRBD2 (6 bases). The CDR3 runs to 14 residues. CDR1 is MDHEN, CDR2 SYDVKM, per germline. The V gene lost 6 bases and the J gene lost 1 base, with 13 bases spanning the gap. DNA for the CDR3: TGTGCCAGCAGGACTAGTCTCTTGTCCTACGAGCAGTACTTC. This translates into CASRTSLLSYEQYF.

The V call is TRBV9, the J call TRBJ2-1; D tentatively reads TRBD1 or TRBD2 (5 bases each). CDR1 and CDR2 (germline): SGDLS, YYNGEE. The CDR3 has 13 residues. V was pared by 3 bases and J by 10 bases, with 14 bases between. The CDR3 region has the DNA TGTGCCAGCAGCGCCCCTTGGGGCGGGGAGCAGTTCTTC. This sequence encodes CASSAPWGGEQFF. Together with reference TRBV9 and TRBJ2-1, the CDR3 gives the full variable domain: DSGVTQTPKHLITATGQRVTLRCSPRSGDLSVYWYQQSLDQGLQFLIQYYNGEERAKGNILERFSAQQFPDLHSELNLSSLELGDSALYFCASSAPWGGEQFFGPGTRLTVL.

CDR3 DNA: TGTGCCAGCAGCGTAAAGCGGGAACTCAAGACCGGGGAGCTGTTTTTT. It yields the protein CASSVKRELKTGELFF. The gene calls are TRBV9 and TRBJ2-2; 7 nucleotides agree with TRBD2. J gave up 5 bases and V 1 base, and 8 bases lay outside the gene matches. The CDR3 runs to 16 residues. Per germline, CDR1 SGDLS and CDR2 YYNGEE.

This chain connects TRBV5-1 to TRBJ2-7; D is uncertain. This CDR3 comprises 13 residues. Germline lookup yields CDR1 SGHRS and CDR2 YFSETQ. The V end was cut by 3 bases, the J end by 6 bases, with 13 bases between. CDR3 sequence reads: CASSSRHSLEQYF. The CDR3 coding sequence is TGCGCCAGCAGCTCCCGACATTCCCTCGAGCAGTACTTC.

This clone was seen only once. The CDR3: CATSSPGQGREQYF. CDR3 coding DNA: TGTGCCACCAGCAGTCCAGGACAGGGGCGAGAGCAGTACTTC. The chain carries TRBV15 and TRBJ2-7; 9 bases are a match to TRBD1. Unmatched junction bases numbered 7, after V lost 3 bases and J lost 7 bases. Germline assignment: CDR1 LNHNV and CDR2 YYDKDF (reference sequence). The CDR3 is 14 amino acids.

The chain uses TRBV5-1 and TRBJ2-4; 7 positions match TRBD2. V lost 5 bases, J lost 5 bases, and 7 bases stayed unmatched. Germline CDR1 reads SGHRS; CDR2 reads YFSETQ. This CDR3 has 14 residues. CDR3 coding DNA: TGCGCCAGCAGACGGGAGGAGGGCCAAAACATTCAGTACTTC. Residues: CASRREEGQNIQYF.

The rearrangement uses TRBV7-3 and TRBJ1-1, with D perhaps TRBD1 (5 bases). V lost 3 bases and J 4 bases, leaving 9 bases between the germline ends. CDR3 length equals 13 residues. Germline V gene data show CDR1 as SGHTA and CDR2 as FQGTGA. CDR3 sequence reads: CASSFRGSTEAFF. For the CDR3, the DNA is TGTGCCAGCAGCTTCCGGGGGTCCACTGAAGCTTTCTTT.

This rearrangement joins TRBV28 to TRBJ2-2; D is uncertain. Deletions cut 6 bases from V and 6 bases from J, with 14 bases between. There are 14 residues in the CDR3. Germline values: CDR1 MDHEN, CDR2 SYDVKM. CDR3 nucleotides: TGTGCCAGCAGATACCACTGGGGTTCCGGGGAGCTGTTTTTT. Amino acid sequence: CASRYHWGSGELFF. Together with reference TRBV28 and TRBJ2-2, the CDR3 gives the full variable domain: DVKVTQSSRYLVKRTGEKVFLECVQDMDHENMFWYRQDPGLGLRLIYFSYDVKMKEKGDIPEGYSVSREKKERFSLILESASTNQTSMYLCASRYHWGSGELFFGEGSRLTVL.

V usage is TRBV3-1 (or the pseudogene TRBV3-2) and J usage is TRBJ1-2, with D possibly matching TRBD1 (5 bases). V lost 0 bases and J lost 4, with 9 bases in between. In germline, CDR1 is LGHDT, CDR2 YNNKEL (reference sequence). The CDR3 runs to 14 residues. For the CDR3, the DNA is TGTGCCAGCAGCCAAGAGAAGGGGAGCTATGGCTACACCTTC. This encodes CASSQEKGSYGYTF.

V usage is TRBV18 and J usage is TRBJ1-1; unclear D gene. In germline, CDR1 is KGHSH, CDR2 LQKENI. The CDR3 extends over 15 amino acids. V was clipped by 0 bases and J by 1 base, with 9 bases between them. The CDR3 loop is CASSPPAAANTEAFF. CDR3 nucleotides: TGTGCCAGCTCACCACCGGCGGCAGCGAACACTGAAGCTTTCTTT.

The chain uses TRBV2 and TRBJ1-1, with D tentatively TRBD1 (6 bases). In germline, CDR1 is SNHLY, CDR2 FYNNEI. The CDR3 length is 14 residues. Trimming left V 7 bases short and J 3 bases short, with 15 bases between. CDR3 sequence: CASTRRGVYTEAFF. The CDR3 nucleotides read TGTGCCAGCACTAGGAGGGGGGTCTACACTGAAGCTTTCTTT.

This rearrangement joins TRBV4-1 to TRBJ2-7, with 7 positions matching TRBD1. CDR1 and CDR2 from the germline V gene are MGHRA and YSYEKL. V lost 1 base and J lost 3; bases outside the gene matches: 6. The CDR3 extends over 15 amino acids. The DNA of the CDR3 is TGCGCCAGCAGCCAAGTGGGACAGAAGAACTACGAGCAGTACTTC. Residues: CASSQVGQKNYEQYF.

The V gene is TRBV19, the J gene TRBJ2-5; D possibly corresponds to TRBD1 (7 bases). V was pared by 6 bases and J by 4 bases, with 15 bases between. CDR1 LNHDA and CDR2 SQIVND come from the germline V gene (reference sequence). CDR3 length equals 14 residues. CDR3 residues: CASSPSGGGETQYF. The CDR3, as DNA: TGTGCCAGTAGCCCTTCAGGGGGAGGAGAGACCCAGTACTTC.

This clone was counted once. This chain connects TRBV30 to TRBJ2-7; D might be TRBD2 (6 bases). V was shortened by 3 bases and J by 6 bases, with 15 bases between the two germline ends. Germline V lookup: CDR1 GTSNPN, CDR2 SVGIG (reference sequence). The CDR3 length is 13 residues. The CDR3 sequence is CAWRGPLGGEQYF. CDR3 in DNA: TGTGCCTGGAGGGGCCCTCTGGGGGGCGAGCAGTACTTC.

The chain recombines TRBV12-3 or TRBV12-4 with TRBJ2-1; no firm D call. The V and J ends lost 9 bases and 0 bases respectively, with 9 bases between them. There are 13 residues in the CDR3. CDR3 sequence reads: CASWINSYNEQFF. The CDR3, as DNA: TGTGCCAGTTGGATCAACTCCTACAATGAGCAGTTCTTC.

This chain uses TRBV9 with TRBJ2-2; 7 nucleotides align to TRBD1. CDR1 and CDR2 (germline): SGDLS, YYNGEE. There are 15 residues in the CDR3. With 4 bases clipped from V and 0 bases from J, the junction kept 3 bases outside the gene matches. Here the CDR3 reads CASSLGTANTGELFF. CDR3 in DNA: TGTGCCAGCAGCCTAGGGACAGCGAACACCGGGGAGCTGTTTTTT.

The chain couples TRBV7-9 to TRBJ2-7; D possibly corresponds to TRBD1 (7 bases). Germline V lookup: CDR1 SEHNR, CDR2 FQNEAQ (reference sequence). There are 16 residues in the CDR3. V was cut by 1 base and J by 5 bases, with 18 bases left in between. CDR3 in amino acids: CASSLGNAGGLDEQYF. In nucleotides, the CDR3 is TGTGCCAGCAGCTTAGGGAACGCAGGGGGGCTTGACGAGCAGTACTTC. The entire variable domain, with the rest obtained from reference TRBV7-9 and TRBJ2-7, is as follows: DTGVSQNPRHKITKRGQNVTFRCDPISEHNRLYWYRQTLGQGPEFLTYFQNEAQLEKSRLLSDRFSAERPKGSFSTLEIQRTEQGDSAMYLCASSLGNAGGLDEQYFGPGTRLTVT.

The rearrangement joins TRBV6-5 to TRBJ1-2; 10 positions agree with TRBD1. Trimming removed 9 bases from V and 7 bases from J; junction bases left unmatched: 5. Germline V gene sequence: CDR1 MNHEY, CDR2 SVGAGI. CDR3 size: 12 residues. CDR3 residues: CASWTGGSGYTF. CDR3 bases: TGTGCCAGTTGGACAGGGGGAAGTGGCTACACCTTC.